This T cell receptor beta chain was obtained from a study of cytomegalovirus exposure and HLA in healthy donors. For the study at large: Counted in an early data release were approximately 85 million unique TCRs from HLA-typed donors.

This PCR relied on a set of 60 Vbeta primers and 13 Jbeta primers. Data came from immunoSEQ multiplex PCR; TCRdb stores just in-frame clones and leaves some out. Of fewer than 200,000 clones in the sample, roughly 80% were seen once. A note on this clone: The antigen is unknown. The junction departs from the called germline gene at one end, perhaps through a read error.

CDR1 and CDR2 (germline): MGHRA, YSYEKL. The CDR3 runs 18 residues. Notes on the study in general: Previous analysis showed most TCR beta V segments were productive about 90% or about 30% of the time. A later analysis found most CMV-associated TCR beta chains apparently HLA-restricted. An analysis that was carried out later associated 17,000 or so TCR beta sequences with HLA alleles at 0.05 false discovery rate.

J is TRBJ2-7 and V is TRBV4-1, with 10 bases aligning to TRBD2. Specimen: PBMCs. This sequence originates from a woman between 18 and 30 years old in good health and CMV-seronegative. In DNA, the CDR3 is TGCGCCAGCAGCCAGGTTAGGTCGCTAGCGGGAGTTAGCTACGGGCAGTACTTC. Protein product: CASSQVRSLAGVSYGQYF.